Listed below are T cell receptor beta chains from one sample, sequenced in a study of T cell responses to AZD1222 COVID-19 vaccine. Data came from immunoSEQ multiplex PCR; TCRdb stores just in-frame clones and leaves some out. The top ten hold around 8% of the sample, which has 100,000 to 150,000 clones, around 93% seen once. Sequencing was performed on peripheral blood, taken 28 days after the second AZD1222 dose. The origin of the receptors is an adult who received the AZD1222 COVID-19 vaccine. CDR3s include the opening cysteine and the closing phenylalanine or tryptophan. Each record gives: D gene, J gene, clone size, V gene, CDR3 protein, CDR3 DNA. The D gene is left open where the match is weak. For some rows the clone size is stated as once, few or many, or as a class when expanded; others skip it.

d_gene: NA
j_gene: TRBJ1-5
abundance: NA
v_gene: TRBV19
CDR3aa: CASTVEYSNQPQHF
CDR3nt: TGTGCCAGTACAGTGGAGTATAGCAATCAGCCCCAGCATTTT

d_gene: NA
j_gene: TRBJ2-7
abundance: NA
v_gene: TRBV18
CDR3aa: CASSDRSYEQYF
CDR3nt: TGTGCCAGCTCGGACAGATCCTACGAGCAGTACTTC

d_gene: NA
j_gene: TRBJ2-7
abundance: NA
v_gene: TRBV3-1/TRBV3-2
CDR3aa: CASSQEITEFYEQYF
CDR3nt: TGTGCCAGCAGCCAAGAGATTACAGAATTCTACGAGCAGTACTTC

d_gene: TRBD2
j_gene: TRBJ2-2
abundance: NA
v_gene: TRBV4-1
CDR3aa: CASRRLAGVLPGELFF
CDR3nt: TGCGCCAGCAGACGACTAGCGGGAGTACTCCCCGGGGAGCTGTTTTTT

d_gene: TRBD1
j_gene: TRBJ1-2
abundance: NA
v_gene: TRBV19
CDR3aa: CASSRQGQANYGYTF
CDR3nt: TGTGCCAGTAGTAGACAGGGGCAAGCTAACTATGGCTACACCTTC

d_gene: NA
j_gene: TRBJ1-2
abundance: NA
v_gene: TRBV29-1
CDR3aa: CSVEGFGKDGYTF
CDR3nt: TGCAGCGTTGAAGGTTTCGGGAAGGATGGCTACACCTTC

d_gene: TRBD2
j_gene: TRBJ2-7
abundance: NA
v_gene: TRBV6-6
CDR3aa: CASSWAGGDYEQYF
CDR3nt: TGTGCCAGCAGTTGGGCGGGAGGTGACTACGAGCAGTACTTC

d_gene: NA
j_gene: TRBJ1-4
abundance: NA
v_gene: TRBV6-5
CDR3aa: CASIRALSTNEKLFF
CDR3nt: TGTGCCAGCATTCGGGCCCTATCAACTAATGAAAAACTGTTTTTT

d_gene: TRBD2
j_gene: TRBJ2-3
abundance: NA
v_gene: TRBV2
CDR3aa: CASMKGLAGVTDTQYF
CDR3nt: TGTGCCAGCATGAAAGGACTAGCGGGGGTCACAGATACGCAGTATTTT

d_gene: NA
j_gene: TRBJ2-5
abundance: NA
v_gene: TRBV5-8
CDR3aa: CASSLAGQNEETQYF
CDR3nt: TGTGCCAGCAGCTTGGCAGGACAGAACGAAGAGACCCAGTACTTC

d_gene: NA
j_gene: TRBJ2-7
abundance: NA
v_gene: TRBV3-1/TRBV3-2
CDR3aa: CASSQVTPSAGSYGYEQYF
CDR3nt: TGTGCCAGCAGCCAAGTAACCCCCTCGGCAGGCAGTTATGGGTACGAGCAGTACTTC

d_gene: NA
j_gene: TRBJ1-5
abundance: NA
v_gene: TRBV19
CDR3aa: CASRRSGTYSNQPQHF
CDR3nt: TGTGCCAGTAGGCGATCGGGCACTTATAGCAATCAGCCCCAGCATTTT

d_gene: NA
j_gene: TRBJ1-5
abundance: NA
v_gene: TRBV9
CDR3aa: CASSVGGNNQPQHF
CDR3nt: TGTGCCAGCAGCGTAGGGGGAAACAATCAGCCCCAGCATTTT

d_gene: NA
j_gene: TRBJ2-7
abundance: NA
v_gene: TRBV5-1
CDR3aa: CASSLSSYEQYF
CDR3nt: TGCGCCAGCAGCTTGAGCTCCTACGAGCAGTACTTC

d_gene: NA
j_gene: TRBJ1-6
abundance: NA
v_gene: TRBV6-5
CDR3aa: CASSYSGDPSSPLHF
CDR3nt: TGTGCCAGCAGTTACTCGGGAGATCCAAGTTCACCCCTCCACTTT

d_gene: NA
j_gene: TRBJ2-1
abundance: NA
v_gene: TRBV28
CDR3aa: CASSPQEDIYNNEQFF
CDR3nt: TGTGCCAGCAGTCCCCAAGAGGACATATACAACAATGAGCAGTTCTTC

d_gene: NA
j_gene: TRBJ2-7
abundance: NA
v_gene: TRBV28
CDR3aa: CASSSPRGLSYEQYF
CDR3nt: TGTGCCAGCAGTTCTCCGCGGGGGCTCTCCTACGAGCAGTACTTC

d_gene: NA
j_gene: TRBJ2-3
abundance: NA
v_gene: TRBV7-8
CDR3aa: CASSLMSVADTQYF
CDR3nt: TGTGCCAGCAGCTTAATGAGCGTTGCAGATACGCAGTATTTT

d_gene: TRBD1
j_gene: TRBJ1-3
abundance: once
v_gene: TRBV7-6
CDR3aa: CASSPQGQGAGNTIYF
CDR3nt: TGTGCCAGCAGCCCCCAGGGACAGGGGGCAGGAAACACCATATATTTT

d_gene: NA
j_gene: TRBJ2-3
abundance: NA
v_gene: TRBV6-5
CDR3aa: CASSYFGLALQYF
CDR3nt: TGTGCCAGCAGTTACTTCGGGCTAGCCCTCCAGTATTTT

d_gene: TRBD1
j_gene: TRBJ1-5
abundance: NA
v_gene: TRBV7-9
CDR3aa: CASSIGQGDRNQPQHF
CDR3nt: TGTGCCAGCAGCATCGGACAGGGCGATCGCAATCAGCCCCAGCATTTT

d_gene: NA
j_gene: TRBJ1-1
abundance: NA
v_gene: TRBV28
CDR3aa: CASSTARLTNTEAFF
CDR3nt: TGTGCCAGCAGTACCGCTAGACTGACGAACACTGAAGCTTTCTTT

d_gene: NA
j_gene: TRBJ2-2
abundance: NA
v_gene: TRBV6-1
CDR3aa: CASSEETGELFF
CDR3nt: TGTGCCAGCAGTGAAGAAACCGGGGAGCTGTTTTTT

d_gene: NA
j_gene: TRBJ1-6
abundance: NA
v_gene: TRBV5-4
CDR3aa: CASSLASRAEDRPLHF
CDR3nt: TGTGCCAGCAGCTTGGCCAGCAGGGCGGAGGATCGACCCCTCCACTTT

d_gene: NA
j_gene: TRBJ1-3
abundance: NA
v_gene: TRBV27
CDR3aa: CASSFSASSGNTIYF
CDR3nt: TGTGCCAGCAGTTTTTCAGCGAGCTCTGGAAACACCATATATTTT

d_gene: TRBD2
j_gene: TRBJ2-2
abundance: few
v_gene: TRBV4-2
CDR3aa: CASSQDFFLGTSGTGELFF
CDR3nt: TGTGCCAGCAGCCAAGATTTTTTTTTGGGGACTAGCGGTACCGGGGAGCTGTTTTTT

d_gene: TRBD2
j_gene: TRBJ2-1
abundance: NA
v_gene: TRBV7-8
CDR3aa: CASSLEGRGDNEQFF
CDR3nt: TGTGCCAGCAGCTTAGAAGGGCGGGGGGACAATGAGCAGTTCTTC

d_gene: NA
j_gene: TRBJ1-3
abundance: NA
v_gene: TRBV7-6
CDR3aa: CASSLGTVGNTIYF
CDR3nt: TGTGCCAGCAGCTTAGGGACAGTGGGAAACACCATATATTTT

d_gene: TRBD1
j_gene: TRBJ1-1
abundance: NA
v_gene: TRBV14
CDR3aa: CASSRDSLNTEAFF
CDR3nt: TGTGCCAGCAGCCGGGACAGCCTGAACACTGAAGCTTTCTTT

d_gene: NA
j_gene: TRBJ1-3
abundance: NA
v_gene: TRBV14
CDR3aa: CASSPWGSGNTIYF
CDR3nt: TGTGCCAGCAGTCCCTGGGGCTCTGGAAACACCATATATTTT